Listed here are 9 T cell receptor beta chains from one sample, sequenced in a study of beta chain features in type 1 diabetes. Every isolated RNA sample was fully reverse transcribed, so sequencing captured expressed TCRB transcripts. The method was immunoSEQ multiplex PCR; TCRdb's version includes in-frame clones alone and lacks a portion of them. The sample contains 330,000 or so clones, about 15% of which appear only once. The sequenced material came from central memory CD4+ T cells from blood. These receptors all stem from a man aged 25 to 45 in good health.

This chain joins TRBV12-2 and TRBJ2-5; TRBD2 is taken as the D call from the table, unchecked against the DNA. TRBV12-2 constitutes a pseudogene. CDR3 size: 15 residues. The CDR3 loop reads CASRLCGDLQETQYF. CDR3 bases: TGTGCAAGTCGCTTATGCGGGGACCTCCAAGAGACCCAGTACTTC.

The V call is TRBV28, the J call TRBJ2-5; D unclear. The CDR3 extends over 12 amino acids. Germline V CDR1 and CDR2: MDHEN, SYDVKM. The V and J ends lost 5 bases and 10 bases respectively, with 14 bases between them. CDR3 region: CASSPTTSHQYF. In DNA form, the CDR3 reads TGTGCCAGCAGTCCCACGACAAGCCACCAGTACTTC.

The chain carries TRBV7-2 and TRBJ2-1; 7 bases fit TRBD1. V lost 6 bases, J lost 1 base, and 3 bases stayed unmatched. Germline CDR1 SGHTA, CDR2 FQGNSA. There are 14 residues in the CDR3. CDR3 coding DNA: TGTGCCAGCAGTGAGGGGGCGTCCTACAATGAGCAGTTCTTC. It yields the protein CASSEGASYNEQFF. Supplemented by reference TRBV7-2 and TRBJ2-1, the full variable domain reads GAGVSQSPSNKVTEKGKDVELRCDPISGHTALYWYRQSLGQGLEFLIYFQGNSAPDKSGLPSDRFSAERTGGSVSTLTIQRTQQEDSAVYLCASSEGASYNEQFFGPGTRLTVL.

This clone was recorded many times. Additional DNA sequences in this sample encode the identical CDR3. The chain couples TRBV7-9 to TRBJ1-2; D gene ambiguous. The CDR3 loop spans 14 amino acids. V gave up 1 base and J gave up 4 bases, with 10 bases separating them. Germline-derived CDR1 and CDR2 are SEHNR and FQNEAQ (reference sequence). CDR3 in amino acids: CASSLVGSGYGYTF. The DNA of the CDR3 is TGTGCCAGCAGCTTAGTAGGCAGTGGCTATGGCTACACCTTC.

In its sample, this clone was seen a few times. The chain uses TRBV9 and TRBJ2-2; D unresolved. The CDR3 covers 14 residues. In germline, CDR1 is SGDLS, CDR2 YYNGEE. V was shortened by 2 bases and J by 0 bases, with 5 bases between the two germline ends. DNA for the CDR3: TGTGCCAGCAGCGTCGGAACGAACACCGGGGAGCTGTTTTTT. Residues: CASSVGTNTGELFF.

This clone was observed a handful of times. This chain connects TRBV9 to TRBJ2-1; the match to TRBD2 covers 8 bases. With V trimmed by 0 bases and J by 7 bases, 6 bases remained unmatched. The V gene's germline CDR1 is SGDLS and CDR2 YYNGEE. The CDR3 loop spans 15 amino acids. The CDR3 region has the DNA TGTGCCAGCAGCGTAGTACCGACTAGCGAGAATGAGCAGTTCTTC. It codes for CASSVVPTSENEQFF.

A few counts support this clone. This likely stems from a read error, as it lies one base from a far larger clone. V gene TRBV29-1 combines with J gene TRBJ1-1, with 7 nucleotides matching TRBD1. The CDR3 runs to 15 residues. Germline lookup yields CDR1 SQVTM and CDR2 ANQGSEA. The J segment lost 2 bases and the V segment lost 5 bases, leaving 11 bases of the junction unmatched. The CDR3 DNA is TGCAGCGTTTTGGGAGGGGGCCTTTGTAACACTGAAGCTTTCTTT. It specifies CSVLGGGLCNTEAFF.

This clone was seen only a few times. The chain has TRBV27 and TRBJ1-4; the D is unclear. The V gene's germline CDR1 is MNHEY and CDR2 SMNVEV (reference sequence). CDR3 size: 16 residues. With 5 bases removed from V and 1 base from J, the gap between germline ends came to 14 bases. In DNA, the CDR3 is TGTGCCAGCAGTACCACTCAAGGGAAAACTAATGAAAAACTGTTTTTT. It codes for CASSTTQGKTNEKLFF. Looking up the rest from reference TRBV27 and TRBJ1-4 gives the full variable domain: EAQVTQNPRYLITVTGKKLTVTCSQNMNHEYMSWYRQDPGLGLRQIYYSMNVEVTDKGDVPEGYKVSRKEKRNFPLILESPSPNQTSLYFCASSTTQGKTNEKLFFGSGTQLSVL.

This clone was found a few times. The gene calls are TRBV19 and TRBJ2-2; D is undetermined. In germline, CDR1 is LNHDA, CDR2 SQIVND (reference sequence). Trimming shortened V by 1 base and J by 1 base, and 10 bases separated the two germline ends. CDR3 size: 16 residues. The CDR3 reads CASSIVGSLNTGELFF. For the CDR3, the DNA is TGTGCCAGTAGTATAGTGGGAAGCCTGAACACCGGGGAGCTGTTTTTT.